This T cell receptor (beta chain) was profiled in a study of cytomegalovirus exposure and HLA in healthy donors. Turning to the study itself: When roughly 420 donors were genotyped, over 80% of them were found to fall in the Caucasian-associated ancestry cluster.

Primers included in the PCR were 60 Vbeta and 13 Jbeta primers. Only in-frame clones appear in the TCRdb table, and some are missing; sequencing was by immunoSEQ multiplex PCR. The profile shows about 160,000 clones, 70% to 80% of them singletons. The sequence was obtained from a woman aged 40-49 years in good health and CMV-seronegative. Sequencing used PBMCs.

In DNA, the CDR3 is TGTGCCAGCAGTTTAGCTCCTAGCGGGAGAAGCACAGATACGCAGTATTTT. This gives the protein CASSLAPSGRSTDTQYF. The chain combines TRBV27 with TRBJ2-3; the match to TRBD2 covers 10 bases. V was pared by 2 bases and J by 0 bases, with 5 bases of the junction left unmatched. The germline V gene has CDR1 MNHEY and CDR2 SMNVEV (reference sequence). This CDR3 is built from 17 residues.